Listed below are T cell receptor beta chains from one sample, sequenced in a study of blood T cell repertoires in COVID-19. Method: immunoSEQ multiplex PCR; TCRdb's copy keeps in-frame clones and lacks some. There are 380,000 or so clones in the sample; around 90% occur only once, and 0.95% to 1.5% lies in the top ten. What was sequenced was peripheral blood. The receptors were sampled from a middle-aged man with acute or convalescent COVID-19. CDR3s include the opening cysteine and the closing phenylalanine or tryptophan. D genes are given only for firm matches. Only some rows state a clone size, as once, few, many or a class for expanded clones.

size	V	D	J	DNA	CDR3
.	TRBV5-1	TRBD2	TRBJ2-7	TGCGCCAGCAGCTTGGTTCTAGCGGGGGGCGAGCAGTACTTC	CASSLVLAGGEQYF
once	TRBV21-1	.	TRBJ1-5	TGTGCCAGCAGCAAGAAGACAGGGGGCTTTAATCAGCCCCAGCATTTT	CASSKKTGGFNQPQHF
.	TRBV19	TRBD2	TRBJ2-2	TGTGCCACCGGGGGGGTCCGCGCCGGGGAGCTGTTTTTT	CATGGVRAGELFF
.	TRBV7-8	.	TRBJ2-1	TGTGCCAGCAGCTTCGGGGAGGCTAACTACAATGAGCAGTTCTTC	CASSFGEANYNEQFF
.	TRBV6-6	.	TRBJ1-6	TGTGCCAGCAGTTACCCCCTGACAGTCCTAAATTCACCCCTCCACTTT	CASSYPLTVLNSPLHF
once	TRBV11-2	TRBD1	TRBJ1-2	TGTGCCAGCAGCTTAGGGGGACAGGTCTATGGCTACACCTTC	CASSLGGQVYGYTF
.	TRBV27	TRBD2	TRBJ2-3	TGTGCCAGCGCACAACCCTCTATAGCGGGGGGTTTCACAGATACGCAGTATTTT	CASAQPSIAGGFTDTQYF
.	TRBV2	.	TRBJ1-1	TGTGCCAGCTTTCGGGGTGAAGCTTTCTTT	CASFRGEAFF
.	TRBV11-2	.	TRBJ1-1	TGTGCCAGCAGCTTAAATCTCTTGAGCATGTCGGCTTTCTTT	CASSLNLLSMSAFF
.	TRBV14	.	TRBJ2-7	TGTGCCAGCAGCCAAGATCTCGGTTATCGTTCCTACGAGCAGTACTTC	CASSQDLGYRSYEQYF
once	TRBV5-1	.	TRBJ2-3	TGCGCCAGCAGCTTGGGGCAGGGCGGCACAGATACGCAGTATTTT	CASSLGQGGTDTQYF
.	TRBV4-1	TRBD1	TRBJ1-1	TGCGCCAGCAGCCAAGATCCCGGACAGGGAGACACTGAAGCTTTCTTT	CASSQDPGQGDTEAFF
few	TRBV7-3	TRBD2	TRBJ2-1	TGTGCCAGCAGCCTACGCGGGACTAGCGGGAGCCCCAATGAGCAGTTCTTC	CASSLRGTSGSPNEQFF
.	TRBV30	.	TRBJ1-1	TGTGCCTGGAGGCCAGGCCTAAACACTGAAGCTTTCTTT	CAWRPGLNTEAFF
.	TRBV29-1	TRBD1	TRBJ2-5	TGCAGCGTTGAAGCGGGACAGGGGGTACAAGAGACCCAGTACTTC	CSVEAGQGVQETQYF
.	TRBV25-1	TRBD2	TRBJ2-3	TGTGCCAGCAGTGAATTTAGCGGGGGGGCAGCAGATACGCAGTATTTT	CASSEFSGGAADTQYF
.	TRBV19	TRBD2	TRBJ2-7	TGTGCCACCAGGGCGGGCGGGGGCTACGAGCAGTACTTC	CATRAGGGYEQYF
.	TRBV12-3/TRBV12-4	.	TRBJ1-4	TGTGCCAGCAGTTTAGCCGTGCGAGGAAAACTGTTTTTT	CASSLAVRGKLFF
once	TRBV5-1	.	TRBJ1-4	TGCGCCAGCAGCTTGGCCGTGGGGGCCCCTGCAACTAATGAAAAACTGTTTTTT	CASSLAVGAPATNEKLFF
.	TRBV28	TRBD1	TRBJ1-2	TGTGCCAGCAGTTTTTCAGGACAGGGCTATGGCTACACCTTC	CASSFSGQGYGYTF
.	TRBV5-1	TRBD2	TRBJ2-7	TGCGCCAGCAGCGTGGGACTAGCGGGCAGAGAAGAGCAGTACTTC	CASSVGLAGREEQYF
once	TRBV9	.	TRBJ2-5	TGTGCCAGCAGCGTAGGGGCAGTCCAAGAGACCCAGTACTTC	CASSVGAVQETQYF
.	TRBV29-1	TRBD1	TRBJ2-7	TGCAGCGTAGCGGGACAGGGGGCTTACTACGAGCAGTACTTC	CSVAGQGAYYEQYF
.	TRBV4-1	.	TRBJ2-2	TGCGCCAGCAGCCAAGTAAAGGGGCGCAACACCGGGGAGCTGTTTTTT	CASSQVKGRNTGELFF
.	TRBV6-4	.	TRBJ2-2	TGTGCCAGCAGTGACGAGGGTGCGAACACCGGGGAGCTGTTTTTT	CASSDEGANTGELFF
.	TRBV28	TRBD1	TRBJ2-1	TGTGCCAGCAGTTTCCCGCCCGGGACAGGCTACAATGAGCAGTTCTTC	CASSFPPGTGYNEQFF
.	TRBV7-2	TRBD1	TRBJ2-7	TGTGCCAGCAGCTTAGGGGGATACGGTGGACAGGGCTACGAGCAGTACTTC	CASSLGGYGGQGYEQYF
.	TRBV28	TRBD1	TRBJ2-7	TGTGCCAGCAGTTTTCGACCGGGACAGGGGGCGATATCCTACGAGCAGTACTTC	CASSFRPGQGAISYEQYF
.	TRBV19	TRBD1	TRBJ1-2	TGTGCCAGTAGGCGACAGGGGTTGAAGGATGGCTACACCTTC	CASRRQGLKDGYTF
.	TRBV27	TRBD1	TRBJ1-6	TGTGCCAGCAGTCGAACGACAGGGAAGGATACTCCCCTCCACTTT	CASSRTTGKDTPLHF
.	TRBV7-8	.	TRBJ2-1	TGTGCCAGCAGCTTGAGCGGACAGCCCTACAATGAGCAGTTCTTC	CASSLSGQPYNEQFF
.	TRBV6-1	.	TRBJ1-6	TGTGCCAGCAGTGCCATCGAACATGCTAGCTCCTATAATTCACCCCTCCACTTT	CASSAIEHASSYNSPLHF
.	TRBV9	.	TRBJ2-5	TGTGCCAGCAGCGTAGAGGTAGGGGTAGAGACCCAGTACTTC	CASSVEVGVETQYF
.	TRBV4-1	TRBD1	TRBJ1-6	TGCGCCAGCAGACCCGGGACAGGGGGAAATTCACCCCTCCACTTT	CASRPGTGGNSPLHF
.	TRBV12-3/TRBV12-4	.	TRBJ2-6	TGTGCCAGCAGTTTACGGGGGGCCAACGTCCTGACTTTC	CASSLRGANVLTF
.	TRBV3-1/TRBV3-2	.	TRBJ2-3	TGTGCCAGCAGCCAAGGCACCGGGACCGGGGGAGATACGCAGTATTTT	CASSQGTGTGGDTQYF
once	TRBV5-8	.	TRBJ1-6	TGTGCCAGCAGCTTAAGGGGCTCCTATAATTCACCCCTCCACTTT	CASSLRGSYNSPLHF